This T cell receptor beta chain appears in the sequencing data of a study of blood T cell repertoires in COVID-19. The overall study: COVID-19 samples collected from the United States, Italy and Spain covered acute and convalescent phases. PBMCs, B-cell-depleted T cells, or T cells were the source of the cDNA or gDNA that made up the material.

In the source study's methods: It was from reference gene primer amplification that nucleated cell counts were estimated. The data were produced by immunoSEQ multiplex PCR, yet TCRdb's version contains in-frame clones alone and is incomplete. From that table come the V and J calls and clone size; the DNA was used to work out D and trimming. The sample has under 500,000 clones; about 89% are singletons. V dropped 2 bases and J dropped 5; count of bases not matched to a gene: 10. Germline V gene lookup returns CDR1 SGHDN and CDR2 FVKESK. This CDR3 is built from 16 residues. This receptor was identified in a woman aged 25 to 45 with acute or convalescent COVID-19. The rearrangement links TRBV14 to TRBJ2-3, with TRBD1 matching over 7 bases. The specimen was peripheral blood. CDR3 coding DNA: TGTGCCAGCAGCCAACTCCTCTCCCGACAGGGAGATACGCAGTATTTT. Protein: CASSQLLSRQGDTQYF.